Shown below are 10 T cell receptor beta chains from a single sample sequenced in a study of T cells after yellow fever vaccination. TCRdb re-called the 5' RACE reads through MiXCR, storing one row per CDR3 protein. This table holds about 400,000 distinct CDR3 sequences, roughly 6.2% found once. Sample: PBMCs, taken 5 days after the yellow fever booster vaccination. The receptors derive from a man aged 30-40 years who received the YFV17D yellow fever vaccine.

This clonotype has a count of ten or more. The CDR3: CASSGTSAQYF. The DNA of the CDR3 is TGTGCCAGCAGCGGGACTAGCGCGCAGTATTTT. V is TRBV9 and J is TRBJ2-3; 9 nucleotides agree with TRBD2. The CDR3 loop spans 11 amino acids. Trimming cost V 3 bases and J 10 bases; bases outside gene matches: 0. Germline lookup yields CDR1 SGDLS and CDR2 YYNGEE.

This clonotype was seen at least ten times. V gene TRBV11-2 combines with J gene TRBJ2-3, with TRBD2 identical over 8 bases. V gave up 5 bases and J gave up 0 bases; unmatched junction bases: 16. This CDR3 has 19 amino acids. The germline V gene encodes CDR1 SGHAT and CDR2 FQNNGV. Here the CDR3 reads CASSRTPAGTRSSTDTQYF. CDR3 nucleotide sequence: TGTGCCAGCAGCCGTACACCCGCGGGGACTAGATCTAGCACAGATACGCAGTATTTT.

This clonotype was counted ten times or more. J is TRBJ2-7 and V is TRBV5-1, with TRBD2 matching 7 bases. CDR1 is SGHRS, CDR2 YFSETQ, per germline. The CDR3 consists of 16 residues. The trim removed 0 bases at V and 3 bases at J, leaving 9 bases unmatched. CDR3: CASSLGLADYNYEQYF. The CDR3 bases are TGCGCCAGCAGCTTGGGGCTAGCGGATTACAACTACGAGCAGTACTTC.

In this sample, this clonotype turned up a few times. This sequence joins TRBV29-1 and TRBJ2-7; TRBD2 agrees at 16 bases. Trimming removed 7 bases from V and 2 bases from J; junction bases left unmatched: 14. The CDR3 is 18 amino acids. Germline assignment: CDR1 SQVTM and CDR2 ANQGSEA. CDR3 amino acids: CSAAGEGLAGGQPYEQYF. Written as DNA, the CDR3 is TGCAGCGCCGCGGGTGAGGGACTAGCGGGAGGGCAACCCTACGAGCAGTACTTC.

This clonotype was counted at least ten times. The chain employs TRBV11-2 and TRBJ1-1; 7 positions match TRBD1. The CDR3 covers 18 residues. J gave up 3 bases and V 5 bases, and 18 bases lay outside the gene matches. Germline CDR1 and CDR2: SGHAT and FQNNGV. The CDR3 DNA reads TGTGCCAGCAGCCTTTGGAAGATCATGGGGGACAGAGACACTGAAGCTTTCTTT. This sequence encodes CASSLWKIMGDRDTEAFF.

This clonotype occurred many times. This rearrangement joins TRBV20-1 to TRBJ2-1; 10 nucleotides line up with TRBD2. The CDR3 has 14 amino acids. The germline gives CDR1 DFQATT, CDR2 SNEGSKA (reference sequence). J was trimmed by 10 bases and V by 3 bases; bases with no gene match: 9. The CDR3 here is CSARASGRIGEQFF. CDR3 bases: TGCAGTGCTAGGGCTAGCGGGAGAATCGGGGAGCAGTTCTTC.

This clonotype was detected many times. V is TRBV9 and J is TRBJ2-7; TRBD2 matches at 7 bases. The length of the CDR3 is 12 residues. V lost 0 bases and J lost 6; bases outside the gene matches: 0. Germline assignment: CDR1 SGDLS and CDR2 YYNGEE. The CDR3 loop is CASSVGTSEQYF. DNA of the CDR3: TGTGCCAGCAGCGTAGGGACTAGCGAGCAGTACTTC.

This clonotype was seen many times. The chain links TRBV5-1 to TRBJ2-5; TRBD1 agrees at 10 bases. V shed 0 bases, J shed 2 bases, and the junction held 7 bases outside the gene matches. Germline-derived CDR1 and CDR2 are SGHRS and YFSETQ. The CDR3 length is 17 residues. In DNA form, the CDR3 reads TGCGCCAGCAGCTTGGAAGGTCGGACAGGGGGGCAAGAGACCCAGTACTTC. This sequence encodes CASSLEGRTGGQETQYF.

The genes are TRBV11-2 and TRBJ2-7, with 7 bases that match TRBD1. The germline gives CDR1 SGHAT, CDR2 FQNNGV. V gave up 8 bases and J gave up 4 bases; unmatched junction bases: 8. The CDR3 has 13 amino acids. The CDR3 here is CASGRQGNYEQYF. The CDR3 DNA sequence: TGTGCCAGCGGACGACAGGGTAATTACGAGCAGTACTTC.

The rearrangement joins TRBV6-1 to TRBJ1-1, with D tentatively TRBD1 (5 bases). This CDR3 spans 16 amino acids. Germline CDR1 MNHNS, CDR2 SASEGT. Trimming pared 7 bases from V and 7 bases from J, leaving 25 bases between. The CDR3 nucleotides are TGTGCCAGCACTGGACCATCCTGGGGGGGAAGGGGTGAAGCTTTCTTT. This sequence encodes CASTGPSWGGRGEAFF.